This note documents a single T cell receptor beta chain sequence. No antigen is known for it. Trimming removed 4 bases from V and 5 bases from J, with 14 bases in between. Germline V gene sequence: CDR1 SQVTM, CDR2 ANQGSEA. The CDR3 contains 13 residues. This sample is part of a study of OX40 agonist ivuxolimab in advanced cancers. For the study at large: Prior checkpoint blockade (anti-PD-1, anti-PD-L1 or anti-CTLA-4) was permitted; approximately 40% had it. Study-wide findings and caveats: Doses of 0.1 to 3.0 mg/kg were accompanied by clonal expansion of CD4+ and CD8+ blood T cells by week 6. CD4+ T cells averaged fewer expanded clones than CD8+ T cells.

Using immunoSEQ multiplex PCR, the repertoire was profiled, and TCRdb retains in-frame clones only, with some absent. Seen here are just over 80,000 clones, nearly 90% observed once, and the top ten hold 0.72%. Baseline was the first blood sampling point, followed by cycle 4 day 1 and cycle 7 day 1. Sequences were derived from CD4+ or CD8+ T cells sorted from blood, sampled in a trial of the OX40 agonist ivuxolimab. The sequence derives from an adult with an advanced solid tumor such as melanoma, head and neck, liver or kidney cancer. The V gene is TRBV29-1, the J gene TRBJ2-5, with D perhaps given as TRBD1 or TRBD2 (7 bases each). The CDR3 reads CSVARGEGETQYF. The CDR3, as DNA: TGCAGCGTTGCCAGGGGGGAGGGGGAGACCCAGTACTTC.